The 4 T cell receptor beta chains in this list originate from one sample, sequenced in a study of vaccination effects on CD4 cells after COVID-19. These receptors' targets are unknown. ViraFEST assay sequencing came after antigen-specific CD4+ T cells were expanded with viral peptide pools. Cells that had been cultured for 10 days were the source of isolated CD4+ T cells. Prior SARS-CoV-2 infection was absent in the vaccine recipients, as shown by negative nucleocapsid antibodies. Generated by immunoSEQ multiplex PCR, the TCRdb table keeps only in-frame clones and is missing some. The table includes some 31,000 clones, around three quarters detected once. The sample consisted of CD4+ T cells from PBMCs cultured with HCoV-OC43 spike peptides, taken before COVID-19 vaccination. This sample's subset: HCoV-OC43 spike overlapping peptide pool stimulation. All receptors derive from a human donor who received a COVID-19 vaccine.

This clone was recorded a few times. This sequence joins TRBV7-9 and TRBJ1-3; 9 bases fit TRBD1. Trimming at V came to 1 base and at J to 4 bases, leaving 2 bases not matched to a gene. The CDR3 extends over 15 amino acids. CDR1 is SEHNR, CDR2 FQNEAQ, per germline (reference sequence). This CDR3 reads CASSLGGTGGNTIYF. In DNA, the CDR3 is TGTGCCAGCAGCTTAGGAGGGACAGGGGGAAACACCATATATTTT. The full variable domain, in which reference TRBV7-9 and TRBJ1-3 provide the parts outside the CDR3, is DTGVSQNPRHKITKRGQNVTFRCDPISEHNRLYWYRQTLGQGPEFLTYFQNEAQLEKSRLLSDRFSAERPKGSFSTLEIQRTEQGDSAMYLCASSLGGTGGNTIYFGEGSWLTVV.

In this sample, this clone turned up a few times. This rearrangement joins TRBV4-1 to TRBJ2-7; D is perhaps TRBD2 (6 bases). The length of the CDR3 is 15 residues. Deletions cut 2 bases from V and 1 base from J, with 12 bases between. CDR1 and CDR2 from the germline V gene are MGHRA and YSYEKL. This CDR3 is CASSQIGGSSYEQYF. Here the CDR3 DNA reads TGCGCCAGCAGCCAAATTGGGGGGTCTTCCTACGAGCAGTACTTC.

This clone was detected a few times. The rearrangement links TRBV7-6 to TRBJ2-7, with D maybe TRBD2 (5 bases). Trimming removed 5 bases from V and 2 bases from J, with 13 bases in between. CDR3 length: 14 residues. Germline V lookup: CDR1 SGHVS, CDR2 FNYEAQ. This chain's CDR3 is CASSPNGLPYEQYF. Written as DNA, the CDR3 is TGTGCCAGCAGCCCTAACGGACTTCCCTACGAGCAGTACTTC.

The chain couples TRBV27 to TRBJ1-1, with D hard to call. The CDR3 extends over 13 amino acids. Germline assignment: CDR1 MNHEY and CDR2 SMNVEV (reference sequence). V lost 3 bases and J 0 bases, leaving 5 bases between the germline ends. The CDR3 DNA follows: TGTGCCAGCAGTTTTAACATGAACACTGAAGCTTTCTTT. This encodes CASSFNMNTEAFF.